This entry concerns a single T cell receptor (beta chain). What it binds is not known. The record originates from a study of T-cell reconstitution after alpha-beta-depleted transplantation in children. Overall study findings and caveats: After one year, T-cell counts and TCRbeta diversity mostly came from new T cells. Some patients' high day-60 TCRbeta diversity was traced to surviving recipient T cells and thymic progenitors.

The CDR3 consists of 14 residues. Trimming took 6 bases from V and 4 from J; bases not matched to a gene: 8. Per the germline V gene, CDR1 is SEHNR and CDR2 is FQNEAQ (reference sequence). Molecular barcoding with unique molecular identifiers was used for the TCRbeta library. TCRdb recomputed calls from the PCR reads with MiXCR, one row per CDR3 protein. The sample records approximately 130,000 distinct CDR3 sequences, 9.5% to 10% being singletons. V and J are TRBV7-9 and TRBJ1-1, with 7 bases that match TRBD1. The sequences come from PBMCs, mostly from graft donor cells, collected 180 days after TCRalphabeta/CD19-depleted stem cell transplant. The clonotype comes from a girl less than two years old who had a stem cell transplant for combined immunodeficiency, so the T cells may come from the graft donor. Here the CDR3 reads CASSRQGGVTEAFF. DNA of the CDR3: TGTGCCAGCAGTAGACAGGGCGGTGTCACTGAAGCTTTCTTT.